The rows below give T cell receptor beta chains drawn from one sample of a study of chemoradiotherapy in HPV16-positive cancers. Sequencing was performed with immunoSEQ multiplex PCR; in TCRdb, only in-frame clones are kept and a portion is missing. The table has approximately 9,300 clones, approximately 70% seen once. The sample here was taken from a patient who underwent chemoradiotherapy. The receptors were sampled from a human donor with HPV-associated anogenital cancer. Each CDR3 is given without its conserved first and last residue. D genes are given only for firm matches.

v_gene: TRBV10-3
j_gene: TRBJ1-5
d_gene: TRBD1
CDR3aa: AAGDSFNQPQH

v_gene: TRBV19
j_gene: TRBJ2-7
d_gene: TRBD1
CDR3aa: ASSVNRGSEQY

v_gene: TRBV6-1
j_gene: TRBJ1-2
d_gene: TRBD1
CDR3aa: ASRSGQAVDYGYT

v_gene: TRBV30
j_gene: TRBJ2-7
d_gene: TRBD2
CDR3aa: AWSVAGGRDEQY

v_gene: TRBV11-3
j_gene: TRBJ1-6
d_gene: TRBD1
CDR3aa: ASSPRDRARSPLH

v_gene: TRBV25-1
j_gene: TRBJ2-2
d_gene: TRBD1
CDR3aa: ASSDKRTGAPGELF

v_gene: TRBV10-3
j_gene: TRBJ1-1
d_gene: -
CDR3aa: AISGYENTEAF

v_gene: TRBV6-6
j_gene: TRBJ1-6
d_gene: -
CDR3aa: ASSSGQSNSPLH

v_gene: TRBV29-1
j_gene: TRBJ2-3
d_gene: -
CDR3aa: SAFDDDTQY

v_gene: TRBV9
j_gene: TRBJ2-3
d_gene: -
CDR3aa: ASSPGSHVRTDTQY

v_gene: TRBV7-8
j_gene: TRBJ1-2
d_gene: -
CDR3aa: ASSPDPGKANYGYT

v_gene: TRBV6-5
j_gene: TRBJ1-1
d_gene: -
CDR3aa: ASSGTSNTEAF

v_gene: TRBV4-2
j_gene: TRBJ1-1
d_gene: -
CDR3aa: ASSQVDRTEAF

v_gene: TRBV30
j_gene: TRBJ1-3
d_gene: -
CDR3aa: AWSQTGNTIY

v_gene: TRBV9
j_gene: TRBJ1-1
d_gene: TRBD1
CDR3aa: ASSSGGWNTEAF

v_gene: TRBV5-5
j_gene: TRBJ2-5
d_gene: -
CDR3aa: ASSRTVQQETQY

v_gene: TRBV2
j_gene: TRBJ1-4
d_gene: -
CDR3aa: ASQRGTNEKLF

v_gene: TRBV19
j_gene: TRBJ2-3
d_gene: TRBD2
CDR3aa: ASTPLAGGQKDTQY

v_gene: TRBV5-6
j_gene: TRBJ2-3
d_gene: TRBD2
CDR3aa: ASSLLTSGDTDTQY

v_gene: TRBV28
j_gene: TRBJ2-1
d_gene: TRBD2
CDR3aa: ASSLSAGGRAYNEQF

v_gene: TRBV30
j_gene: TRBJ1-2
d_gene: -
CDR3aa: AWSVIVAVSYGYT

v_gene: TRBV7-8
j_gene: TRBJ1-2
d_gene: TRBD1
CDR3aa: ASSSNRGHGYT

v_gene: TRBV27
j_gene: TRBJ1-2
d_gene: -
CDR3aa: ASLFPRDRANYGYT

v_gene: TRBV5-8
j_gene: TRBJ1-3
d_gene: -
CDR3aa: ASSLVPGTGNTIY

v_gene: TRBV11-2
j_gene: TRBJ2-1
d_gene: TRBD2
CDR3aa: ASSLSGVRNEQF

v_gene: TRBV10-3
j_gene: TRBJ2-7
d_gene: TRBD1
CDR3aa: AISVARGLDEQY

v_gene: TRBV2
j_gene: TRBJ1-2
d_gene: -
CDR3aa: ASRTDRSNYGYT

v_gene: TRBV30
j_gene: TRBJ1-1
d_gene: TRBD1
CDR3aa: AADRARATEAF

v_gene: TRBV30
j_gene: TRBJ2-7
d_gene: -
CDR3aa: AWSVLDEQY

v_gene: TRBV19
j_gene: TRBJ2-2
d_gene: -
CDR3aa: ASSIAPGETGELF

v_gene: TRBV11-2
j_gene: TRBJ2-5
d_gene: -
CDR3aa: ASSPALVQETQY

v_gene: TRBV2
j_gene: TRBJ1-5
d_gene: -
CDR3aa: ASSGVQGRWPQH

v_gene: TRBV6-5
j_gene: TRBJ1-4
d_gene: TRBD1
CDR3aa: ASSSGGINEKLF

v_gene: TRBV6-5
j_gene: TRBJ2-7
d_gene: -
CDR3aa: ATLIGREQY

v_gene: TRBV4-1
j_gene: TRBJ2-7
d_gene: TRBD2
CDR3aa: ASSQEAAGGWYEQY

v_gene: TRBV7-2
j_gene: TRBJ2-7
d_gene: TRBD1
CDR3aa: ASSFGTGGYEQY

v_gene: TRBV5-8
j_gene: TRBJ1-4
d_gene: TRBD1
CDR3aa: ASSLAGTGDEKLF

v_gene: TRBV6-4
j_gene: TRBJ2-1
d_gene: -
CDR3aa: ASSDSGGGIYEQF

v_gene: TRBV21-1
j_gene: TRBJ2-5
d_gene: -
CDR3aa: ASSKGSSGGDQETQY

v_gene: TRBV29-1
j_gene: TRBJ2-3
d_gene: -
CDR3aa: SVGTLSSTDTQY

v_gene: TRBV2
j_gene: TRBJ1-3
d_gene: -
CDR3aa: ASLGGLGNTIY

v_gene: TRBV7-9
j_gene: TRBJ2-7
d_gene: -
CDR3aa: ASSESGVTSEQY

v_gene: TRBV28
j_gene: TRBJ1-2
d_gene: -
CDR3aa: ASSLPGVRYGYT

v_gene: TRBV19
j_gene: TRBJ1-5
d_gene: -
CDR3aa: ASSRVHFTPQH

v_gene: TRBV4-3
j_gene: TRBJ2-1
d_gene: TRBD2
CDR3aa: ASSQGPLAGYNEQF

v_gene: TRBV10-2
j_gene: TRBJ2-3
d_gene: TRBD2
CDR3aa: ASSGALTSGEQY